These 9 T cell receptor beta chains were sequenced from one sample in a study of T cell responses to AZD1222 COVID-19 vaccine. TCRdb keeps only in-frame clones here, not all; method: immunoSEQ multiplex PCR. The sample records 150,000 or so clones, around nine tenths being singletons. The sample consisted of peripheral blood, taken on day 0 of AZD1222 vaccination. These receptors were taken from an adult in good health.

This clone was found once. A read error may produce the germline difference seen at one junction end. The chain is built from TRBV24-1 and TRBJ1-1; no clear D. Germline CDR1 reads KGHDR; CDR2 reads SFDVKD. The CDR3 runs to 10 residues. CDR3 DNA sequence: TGTGCCACCAGTGATTACGGATCGAGATTT. Amino acids: CATSDYGSRF.

The chain employs TRBV28 and TRBJ2-5; 10 bases are a match to TRBD2. This CDR3 is built from 15 residues. The V segment lost 7 bases and the J segment 5 bases; nucleotides outside the gene matches: 10. Germline V gene lookup returns CDR1 MDHEN and CDR2 SYDVKM. CDR3 DNA: TGTGCCAGCATACGGTCCAGCGGGGGGGCGGAGACCCAGTACTTC. Protein sequence: CASIRSSGGAETQYF.

This chain uses TRBV27 with TRBJ1-5; no definite D call. V lost 8 bases and J 0 bases, leaving 11 bases between the germline ends. CDR1 MNHEY and CDR2 SMNVEV come from the germline V gene (reference sequence). This CDR3 has 14 residues. The CDR3 sequence is CASSRDYSNQPQHF. CDR3 coding DNA: TGTGCCAGCTCGAGAGATTATAGCAATCAGCCCCAGCATTTT.

CDR3 nucleotides: TGTGCCAGCAGTTTGGACAGGCTACCTAGAGGGGCCAACGTCCTGACTTTC. This translates into CASSLDRLPRGANVLTF. V is TRBV27 and J is TRBJ2-6, with TRBD1 matching over 7 bases. J was trimmed by 4 bases and V by 3 bases; bases with no gene match: 9. Looked up from germline, CDR1 is MNHEY and CDR2 is SMNVEV (reference sequence). This CDR3 has 17 amino acids. The complete variable domain, with remaining parts taken from reference TRBV27 and TRBJ2-6, reads EAQVTQNPRYLITVTGKKLTVTCSQNMNHEYMSWYRQDPGLGLRQIYYSMNVEVTDKGDVPEGYKVSRKEKRNFPLILESPSPNQTSLYFCASSLDRLPRGANVLTFGAGSRLTVL.

This clone was observed a handful of times. This chain connects TRBV29-1 to TRBJ1-5; D ambiguous. Germline V CDR1 and CDR2: SQVTM, ANQGSEA. V lost 7 bases to trimming and J lost 5 bases, with 15 bases between them. CDR3 length equals 13 residues. As DNA, the CDR3 is TGCAGCGCCGATCGGGGTGCCCATCAGCCCCAGCATTTT. Amino acid sequence: CSADRGAHQPQHF.

V and J are TRBV11-3 and TRBJ1-1, with D perhaps TRBD1 (6 bases). The CDR3 totals 16 residues. The V gene's germline CDR1 is SGHNT and CDR2 YENEEA. V lost 2 bases, J lost 5 bases, and 18 bases lay in between. The CDR3 sequence: CASSLRARGPWTEAFF. CDR3 in DNA: TGTGCCAGCAGCTTAAGGGCCCGGGGGCCGTGGACTGAAGCTTTCTTT.

V is TRBV3-1 (or the pseudogene TRBV3-2) and J is TRBJ2-2; D is tentatively TRBD1 or TRBD2 (5 bases each). This CDR3 spans 17 amino acids. V shed 7 bases and J shed 0 bases, with 18 bases lying between them. Germline V gene data show CDR1 as LGHDT and CDR2 as YNNKEL (reference sequence). The DNA of the CDR3 is TGTGCCAGCATCTCCCGGGACGGCCCCTCGAACACCGGGGAGCTGTTTTTT. This sequence encodes CASISRDGPSNTGELFF.

J is TRBJ1-1 and V is TRBV12-3 or TRBV12-4; D is perhaps TRBD1 (6 bases). Trimming took off 5 bases at V and 1 base at J, with 8 bases between the two ends. CDR3 length: 13 amino acids. CDR3: CASSGGQNTEAFF. CDR3 sequence (DNA): TGTGCCAGCAGTGGGGGACAGAACACTGAAGCTTTCTTT.

This chain joins TRBV24-1 and TRBJ2-7; the D gene is possibly TRBD1 (5 bases). Deletions cut 3 bases from V and 6 bases from J, with 5 bases between. This CDR3 is 11 amino acids long. Germline values: CDR1 KGHDR, CDR2 SFDVKD. The CDR3 region is CATSDRGEQYF. For the CDR3, the DNA is TGTGCCACCAGTGATAGGGGCGAGCAGTACTTC.